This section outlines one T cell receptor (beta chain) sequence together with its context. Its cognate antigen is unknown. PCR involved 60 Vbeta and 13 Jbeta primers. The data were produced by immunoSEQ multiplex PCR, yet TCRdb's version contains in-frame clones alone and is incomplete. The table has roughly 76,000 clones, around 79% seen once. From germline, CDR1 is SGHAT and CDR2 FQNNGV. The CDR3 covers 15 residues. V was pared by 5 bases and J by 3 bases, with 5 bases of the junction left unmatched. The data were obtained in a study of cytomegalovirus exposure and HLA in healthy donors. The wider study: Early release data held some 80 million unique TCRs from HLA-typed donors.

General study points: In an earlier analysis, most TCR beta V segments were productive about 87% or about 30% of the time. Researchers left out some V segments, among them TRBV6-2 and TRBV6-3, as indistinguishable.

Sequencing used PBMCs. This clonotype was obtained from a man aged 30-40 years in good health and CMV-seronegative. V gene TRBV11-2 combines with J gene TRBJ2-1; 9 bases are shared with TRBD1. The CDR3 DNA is TGTGCCAGCAGCCCGGGACAGGGCCACTACAATGAGCAGTTCTTC. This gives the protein CASSPGQGHYNEQFF.